This TCR beta chain was identified in a study of T cells in Graves' hyperthyroidism and ophthalmopathy. Researchers took RNA transcripts and amplified the TCR beta CDR3 regions from them. HTBI primers were the set used in a first-round RT-PCR of the TCR CDR3. TCRdb recomputed calls from the multiplex PCR reads with MiXCR, one row per CDR3 protein. Among hundreds of thousands of distinct CDR3 sequences, 15% to 20% were seen once, and the ten largest hold approximately 50%. Ten or more counts support this clonotype. V was cut by 7 bases and J by 6 bases, with 15 bases left in between. Germline CDR1 is MNHEY and CDR2 is SVGEGT. This CDR3 contains 13 residues.

Sequenced: blood. This clonotype was sampled from a man aged 35 to 55 with Graves' ophthalmopathy. The chain combines TRBV6-2 or TRBV6-3 with TRBJ1-1; a possible D gene is TRBD1 (6 bases). The CDR3, as DNA: TGTGCCAGCATCGTGGGGGGCATGGCTGAAGCTTTCTTT. It translates to CASIVGGMAEAFF.